The 27 T cell receptor beta chains presented below share a single source sample, sequenced in a study of blood T cell repertoires in COVID-19. This table comes from immunoSEQ multiplex PCR, and its TCRdb copy is limited to in-frame clones, with some not included. The sample contains some 200,000 clones, roughly 85% of which appear only once. The material sequenced was peripheral blood. The receptors were gathered from a man aged 50-60 years who had recovered from COVID-19.

The chain joins TRBV7-9 to TRBJ2-5; possibly TRBD1 for D (5 bases). Trimming took off 2 bases at V and 2 bases at J, with 9 bases between the two ends. Germline V gene data show CDR1 as SEHNR and CDR2 as FQNEAQ (reference sequence). The CDR3 is 14 amino acids. The CDR3 DNA reads as TGTGCCAGCAGCTTAAAGACAGCTCAAGAGACCCAGTACTTC. Translated: CASSLKTAQETQYF.

The chain employs TRBV11-2 and TRBJ2-7; the D is unclear. V lost 6 bases, J lost 2 bases, and 5 bases lay in between. The germline CDR1 and CDR2 sequences are SGHAT and FQNNGV. CDR3 length equals 11 residues. The CDR3 loop reads CASRQTYEQYF. The CDR3 coding sequence is TGTGCCAGCAGACAGACCTACGAGCAGTACTTC.

CDR3 nucleotides: TGTGCCAGCAGTCCTCCAGGGGCCGGTAATGAAAAACTGTTTTTT. Its translation: CASSPPGAGNEKLFF. This chain uses TRBV28 with TRBJ1-4, with D possibly TRBD1 on 6 matching bases. The CDR3 length is 15 residues. The V gene's germline CDR1 is MDHEN and CDR2 SYDVKM. The V end was cut by 5 bases, the J end by 4 bases, with 14 bases between.

The rearrangement links TRBV27 to TRBJ2-3; D is undetermined. The CDR3 consists of 14 residues. CDR1 and CDR2 (germline): MNHEY, SMNVEV (reference sequence). V was pared by 7 bases and J by 3 bases, with 14 bases between. The CDR3 sequence: CASKGWRSTDTQYF. In nucleotides, the CDR3 is TGTGCCAGCAAAGGCTGGCGGTCAACAGATACGCAGTATTTT.

This clone was counted between two and nine times. The chain has TRBV27 and TRBJ2-7, with no clear D. This CDR3 contains 11 residues. Germline CDR1 and CDR2: MNHEY and SMNVEV (reference sequence). Trimming cost V 5 bases and J 3 bases, with 5 bases left between them. The CDR3 reads CASSNNYEQYF. In DNA form, the CDR3 reads TGTGCCAGCAGTAACAACTACGAGCAGTACTTC.

This chain uses TRBV5-6 with TRBJ2-7; TRBD1 agrees at 9 bases. V dropped 4 bases and J dropped 5; count of bases not matched to a gene: 10. Germline V lookup: CDR1 SGHDT, CDR2 YYEEEE. CDR3 length: 15 amino acids. This chain's CDR3 is CASSPKGTGSHEQYF. As DNA, the CDR3 is TGTGCCAGCAGCCCGAAGGGGACAGGGTCCCACGAGCAGTACTTC.

The genes are TRBV7-9 and TRBJ2-3, with 7 bases that match TRBD1. The junction had 8 bases not matched to a gene; V was cut back by 5 bases and J by 0 bases. This CDR3 spans 16 amino acids. Germline lookup yields CDR1 SEHNR and CDR2 FQNEAQ (reference sequence). As DNA, the CDR3 is TGTGCCAGCAGCCCACTAAACAGGGGAAGCACAGATACGCAGTATTTT. As protein: CASSPLNRGSTDTQYF.

The chain employs TRBV30 and TRBJ2-5, with D perhaps TRBD2 (5 bases). The V gene's germline CDR1 is GTSNPN and CDR2 SVGIG (reference sequence). This CDR3 is built from 11 residues. The V gene lost 2 bases and the J gene lost 4 bases, with 5 bases spanning the gap. The CDR3 protein is CAWSRGETQYF. Written as DNA, the CDR3 is TGTGCCTGGAGTCGGGGAGAGACCCAGTACTTC.

The rearrangement joins TRBV5-1 to TRBJ1-6; D remains ambiguous. V lost 0 bases to trimming and J lost 10 bases, with 11 bases between them. The CDR3 totals 14 residues. Germline assignment: CDR1 SGHRS and CDR2 YFSETQ. The CDR3 spells CASSLGLEVSPLHF. DNA for the CDR3: TGCGCCAGCAGCTTGGGCCTGGAGGTCTCACCCCTCCACTTT.

This clone was seen only once. The chain couples TRBV23-1 to TRBJ1-5; the D is unclear. TRBV23-1 is assigned to the ORF class and has an uncertain function. The ends were cut back, 2 bases at V and 1 base at J, with 12 bases in the middle. The CDR3 length is 16 residues. The CDR3 here is CASSQIRHQSNQPQHF. The CDR3 region has the DNA TGCGCCAGCAGTCAAATTCGACATCAGAGCAATCAGCCCCAGCATTTT.

The gene calls are TRBV4-2 and TRBJ1-4, with TRBD1 identical over 7 bases. Germline CDR1 LGHNA, CDR2 YNFKEQ. After removal of 4 bases from V and 5 bases from J, the junction contained 7 bases not matched to a gene. This CDR3 region has 15 residues. The CDR3 loop is CASSRTGQQNEKLFF. In nucleotides, the CDR3 is TGTGCCAGCAGCCGGACGGGACAGCAAAATGAAAAACTGTTTTTT.

This clone has a single count. The chain joins TRBV2 to TRBJ1-1; perhaps TRBD1 as D (6 bases). V was shortened by 1 base and J by 1 base, with 13 bases between the two germline ends. The CDR3 has 16 residues. Per the germline V gene, CDR1 is SNHLY and CDR2 is FYNNEI. The CDR3: CASSEVLDSSNTEAFF. The CDR3 nucleotides read TGTGCCAGCAGTGAAGTTCTGGACAGCTCGAACACTGAAGCTTTCTTT.

V and J are TRBV29-1 and TRBJ2-5; D not resolved. The germline V gene encodes CDR1 SQVTM and CDR2 ANQGSEA. The ends were cut back, 1 base at V and 2 bases at J, with 8 bases in the middle. The CDR3 contains 13 residues. The DNA for the CDR3 is TGCAGCGTTGAAGGGCGGAGACAAGAGACCCAGTACTTC. Amino acids: CSVEGRRQETQYF.

The chain employs TRBV2 and TRBJ1-3; 8 bases match TRBD1. Trimming took 6 bases from V and 3 from J; bases not matched to a gene: 7. Per germline, CDR1 SNHLY and CDR2 FYNNEI. This CDR3 is 15 amino acids long. The CDR3 region has the DNA TGTGCCAGCAGCGGACAGGGTATCCTTGGAAACACCATATATTTT. It codes for CASSGQGILGNTIYF. Full variable domain (rest looked up from reference TRBV2 and TRBJ1-3): EPEVTQTPSHQVTQMGQEVILRCVPISNHLYFYWYRQILGQKVEFLVSFYNNEISEKSEIFDDQFSVERPDGSNFTLKIRSTKLEDSAMYFCASSGQGILGNTIYFGEGSWLTVV.

This clone came up a few times. V is TRBV4-2 and J is TRBJ2-3, with TRBD2 identical over 10 bases. V shed 0 bases, J shed 1 base, and the junction held 4 bases outside the gene matches. The CDR3 covers 17 residues. Germline V gene lookup returns CDR1 LGHNA and CDR2 YNFKEQ. The CDR3 spells CASSQDSLAGGTDTQYF. CDR3 sequence (DNA): TGTGCCAGCAGCCAAGATAGTCTAGCGGGGGGCACAGATACGCAGTATTTT.

In DNA, the CDR3 is TGTGCCACCCGGTTTCGGTACGAGCAGTACTTC. Translating it yields CATRFRYEQYF. This chain connects TRBV19 to TRBJ2-7, with unresolved D. Trimming left V 10 bases short and J 4 bases short, with 11 bases between. This CDR3 is 11 amino acids long. CDR1 and CDR2 (germline): LNHDA, SQIVND (reference sequence).

The V gene is TRBV18, the J gene TRBJ2-7; 7 nucleotides line up with TRBD2. CDR1 and CDR2 (germline): KGHSH, LQKENI. CDR3 length: 14 amino acids. Trimming at V came to 3 bases and at J to 2 bases, leaving 4 bases not matched to a gene. CDR3 protein: CASSPTSLTYEQYF. In DNA, the CDR3 is TGTGCCAGCTCACCGACTAGCCTTACCTACGAGCAGTACTTC.

The V and J genes are TRBV5-6 and TRBJ2-7, with D uncertain. Germline V gives CDR1 SGHDT, CDR2 YYEEEE. Trimming shortened V by 4 bases and J by 5 bases, and 7 bases separated the two germline ends. The CDR3 consists of 11 residues. The DNA of the CDR3 is TGTGCCAGCAGCATTCATCACGAGCAGTACTTC. Amino acid sequence: CASSIHHEQYF.

The chain has TRBV27 and TRBJ2-1, with D hard to call. CDR1 and CDR2 from the germline V gene are MNHEY and SMNVEV (reference sequence). The CDR3 totals 14 residues. Trimming took 9 bases from V and 3 from J, leaving 15 bases between them. The CDR3 coding sequence is TGTGCCAGTACCTTGACCGGGTTCTACAATGAGCAGTTCTTC. It encodes CASTLTGFYNEQFF.

V and J are TRBV3-1 (or the pseudogene TRBV3-2) and TRBJ1-1; D might be TRBD1 (5 bases). CDR1 and CDR2 from the germline V gene are LGHDT and YNNKEL (reference sequence). The V gene lost 4 bases and the J gene lost 4 bases, with 10 bases spanning the gap. This CDR3 has 13 residues. The CDR3 DNA sequence: TGTGCCAGCAGCCGAGCGGGGGGCACTGAAGCTTTCTTT. This translates into CASSRAGGTEAFF.

In its sample, this clone was seen a few times. DNA for the CDR3: TGTGCCAGCAGCCAGACTAGCGGGAGGGCCGCGAAACAAGAGACCCAGTACTTC. The encoded protein is CASSQTSGRAAKQETQYF. This chain joins TRBV28 and TRBJ2-5; 14 bases match TRBD2. Germline CDR1 MDHEN, CDR2 SYDVKM. The length of the CDR3 is 18 residues. V was pared by 6 bases and J by 2 bases, with 11 bases of the junction left unmatched.

The chain has TRBV27 and TRBJ2-3; maybe TRBD1 (6 bases). CDR3 size: 18 residues. Germline loops: CDR1 MNHEY, CDR2 SMNVEV (reference sequence). The V end lost 2 bases, the J end lost 0 bases, and 18 bases lay between the germline ends. The CDR3 region is CASSLRQGTYSSTDTQYF. In DNA, the CDR3 is TGTGCCAGCAGTTTACGGCAGGGGACATACTCTAGCACAGATACGCAGTATTTT.

This clone appeared a single time. The rearrangement joins TRBV28 to TRBJ2-1, with TRBD2 matching 8 bases. The CDR3 extends over 16 amino acids. V lost 2 bases to trimming and J lost 7 bases; unmatched junction nucleotides: 10. Per the germline V gene, CDR1 is MDHEN and CDR2 is SYDVKM. CDR3 region: CASSLLPGGPKNEQFF. CDR3 DNA: TGTGCCAGCAGTTTACTACCGGGAGGGCCTAAAAATGAGCAGTTCTTC.

The chain couples TRBV5-1 to TRBJ2-2, with 10 bases that match TRBD2. The CDR3 totals 16 residues. V shed 5 bases, J shed 5 bases, and the junction held 9 bases outside the gene matches. Per the germline V gene, CDR1 is SGHRS and CDR2 is YFSETQ. CDR3 coding DNA: TGCGCCAGCAGAACGAGCGGGAGGGCAGGGACCGGGGAGCTGTTTTTT. It yields the protein CASRTSGRAGTGELFF.

The rearrangement uses TRBV6-5 and TRBJ2-7; D is ambiguous. The V and J ends lost 0 bases and 0 bases respectively, with 12 bases between them. The CDR3 spans 16 residues. Germline values: CDR1 MNHEY, CDR2 SVGAGI. This CDR3 reads CASSYSRQPLSYEQYF. The CDR3 coding sequence is TGTGCCAGCAGTTACTCGAGGCAACCGCTCTCCTACGAGCAGTACTTC.

The chain links TRBV29-1 to TRBJ2-3; D possibly corresponds to TRBD2 (6 bases). The CDR3 covers 15 residues. Germline CDR1 reads SQVTM; CDR2 reads ANQGSEA. Trimming stripped 5 bases from V and 1 base from J, with 16 bases between. The CDR3 DNA is TGCAGCGTTTGGCCCCGGGACTCCGGCACAGATACGCAGTATTTT. Its protein product is CSVWPRDSGTDTQYF.

V is TRBV24-1 and J is TRBJ1-5, with a weak D call TRBD1 (6 bases). The V gene lost 9 bases and the J gene lost 6 bases, with 11 bases spanning the gap. Germline V gene lookup returns CDR1 KGHDR and CDR2 SFDVKD. This CDR3 contains 12 residues. The CDR3 region is CATAQGSQPQHF. CDR3 DNA sequence: TGTGCCACCGCCCAGGGGAGTCAGCCCCAGCATTTT.